This TCR beta chain was obtained from a study of beta chain features in type 1 diabetes. What was sequenced were expressed TCRB transcripts, since all of the isolated RNA had been reverse transcribed. The protocol was immunoSEQ multiplex PCR, while the TCRdb copy is restricted to in-frame clones and leaves out a portion. The sample yields approximately 250,000 clones, more than 9% seen once. There are 15 residues in the CDR3. CDR1 is SSHAT and CDR2 is FNYEAQ in the germline V gene (reference sequence). Comment on this clone: The germline gene is not matched at one end of the junction; a read error may be the cause.

The origin of this receptor is a woman younger than 35 in good health. The sample taken for sequencing was naive CD4+ T cells from blood. J is TRBJ2-5 and V is TRBV7-7; 11 bases agree with TRBD1. In nucleotides, the CDR3 is TGTGCTAGCAGCCCTAGGACAGGGGGCGAAGAGACCCAGTACTTC. It translates to CASSPRTGGEETQYF.